The T cell receptor beta chain under discussion was sequenced for a study of radiotherapy plus CTLA-4 blockade in lung cancer. CTLA-4 blockade with ipilimumab, together with focal radiation, was given to patients with chemo-refractory metastatic non-small-cell lung cancer. TCRdb's copy holds only in-frame clones and misses some; the assay was immunoSEQ multiplex PCR. The repertoire holds about 30,000 clones, with around 85% as singletons. Study conclusions and caveats: Per reports, early blood T cell clone dynamics, plus interferon-beta, forecast response most strongly. TCR clones from tumors expanded in blood after radiotherapy plus ipilimumab.

In its sample, this clone was seen a few times. The target antigen is unknown. The sequences come from peripheral blood, collected from a patient treated with radiotherapy plus ipilimumab. This sequence originates from a human donor with non-small cell lung cancer who had stable disease on radiotherapy plus ipilimumab.

The CDR3 sequence: CASSSRAGRQPQHF. CDR3 in DNA: TGTGCCAGCAGTTCCCGAGCAGGGCGACAGCCCCAGCATTTT. V is TRBV27 and J is TRBJ1-5; possibly TRBD1 for D (5 bases). Germline V gene data show CDR1 as MNHEY and CDR2 as SMNVEV (reference sequence). This CDR3 region has 14 residues. V was cut by 4 bases and J by 7 bases, with 14 bases left in between.